These T cell receptor beta chains were read from a single sample in a study of tumor-infiltrating lymphocytes in primary liver carcinoma. One entry per CDR3 protein results from TCRdb running MiXCR on the multiplex PCR reads. The sample has about 350,000 distinct CDR3 sequences, less than 70% seen once. The sample comprised peripheral blood. The receptor set was obtained from a man aged 35 to 55 with primary liver carcinoma and hepatitis B virus infection. Each CDR3 is given with its conserved first and last residue. A D gene is named only where the DNA matches it firmly. Rows give clone size only sometimes, using once, few, many, or a class for an expanded clone.

D gene,J gene,clone size,V gene,CDR3 DNA,CDR3 protein
-,TRBJ1-1,-,TRBV11-2,TGTGCCAGCAACTTAGATCTTGCGGTGAACACTGAGGCTTTCTTT,CASNLDLAVNTEAFF
-,TRBJ1-5,few,TRBV10-3,TGTGCCATCAGCGAGGGCGGTGGGCCTCAGCCCCAGCATTTT,CAISEGGGPQPQHF
-,TRBJ2-5,-,TRBV5-5,TGTGCCAGCAGCTATAACGTACAGGGAGAGACCCTGTACTTC,CASSYNVQGETLYF
-,TRBJ2-1,many,TRBV6-5,TGTGCCAGCAGTTACTCGATTTCCCGATCCTACAATGAGCAGTTCTTC,CASSYSISRSYNEQFF
-,TRBJ2-1,many,TRBV11-2,TGTGCCAGCAGCCGACCTAGGGATAAGGACAATGAGCAGTTCTTC,CASSRPRDKDNEQFF
-,TRBJ2-5,-,TRBV5-1,TGCGCCAGCAGTTCCCTGGAATCGCAGGGAACCGCTCTAGGGACCCAGCACTTC,CASSSLESQGTALGTQHF
-,TRBJ2-1,few,TRBV5-1,TGCGCCAGCAGCTTGGTAGTTTGGCCCTACAATGAGCAGTTCTTC,CASSLVVWPYNEQFF
TRBD1,TRBJ2-7,-,TRBV11-2,TGTGCCAGCGACTTAGACGTGGGACAGCACTTC,CASDLDVGQHF
TRBD2,TRBJ2-6,-,TRBV7-8,TGTGCCAGCAGCTTAGCGACTAGCGGCTCTGGGGTCAACGTCCTGACTTTC,CASSLATSGSGVNVLTF
TRBD1,TRBJ2-7,once,TRBV29-1,TGCGGCGTAGGGACAGGAGGATACGAGCAGTACTTC,CGVGTGGYEQYF
TRBD2,TRBJ2-1,-,TRBV11-2,TGTGCCAGCAGCTTATATACTAGCGGGAGGTCCCCCAATGAGCAGTTCTTC,CASSLYTSGRSPNEQFF
-,TRBJ2-2,once,TRBV6-5,TGTGCCAGCAGTAACCCGGGATCCTTGAACACCTGGGAGCTGTTTTTT,CASSNPGSLNTWELFF
TRBD1,TRBJ1-1,-,TRBV6-1,TGTGCCAGCAGTGGATGGGGACAGGAGAAGGGTGAAGCCTTCTTT,CASSGWGQEKGEAFF
-,TRBJ2-7,-,TRBV5-1,TGCGCCAGCAGCTTGACGGAACAGAGCTCCTACGAGCAGTACTTC,CASSLTEQSSYEQYF
TRBD1,TRBJ2-1,-,TRBV11-1,TGTGCCAGCAGCGGGGACAGGGTTAACGATGATCAGTTCTTC,CASSGDRVNDDQFF
-,TRBJ1-2,-,TRBV28,TGTGCCAGCAGTTTAGGCGGTGACTATGGCTACACCTTC,CASSLGGDYGYTF
-,TRBJ1-4,many,TRBV11-2,TGTGCCAGCAGCTTAGATCGGAAACAGGGCCTCAATACGGGACTGTTTTTT,CASSLDRKQGLNTGLFF
-,TRBJ2-7,-,TRBV13,TGTGCCAGCAGCTTAGCGGGGATAAACTACGAGCAGTACTTC,CASSLAGINYEQYF
-,TRBJ2-1,-,TRBV11-2,TGTGCCAACACCATAGGGGGAGAAGTTCAGTTCTTC,CANTIGGEVQFF
TRBD2,TRBJ2-7,-,TRBV28,TGTGCCAGCAGTTTAGAGACTAGCCCCTACGAGCAGTACTTC,CASSLETSPYEQYF
-,TRBJ2-5,-,TRBV5-4,TGTGCCAGCAGCTTGGACGGAATGGACCAAGAGACCCAGTACTTC,CASSLDGMDQETQYF
-,TRBJ2-6,-,TRBV12-5,TGTGCTAGTGTTTTGGAGGGGCCCTCTGGGGCCAACGTCCTGACTTTC,CASVLEGPSGANVLTF
TRBD1,TRBJ2-7,few,TRBV5-4,TGTGCCAACTCAGACAGGGGGCGTGAGCAGTACTTC,CANSDRGREQYF
TRBD2,TRBJ2-2,-,TRBV4-2,TGTGCCAGCAGCCAAGATTCGAGCGGGGAGCTGTATTTT,CASSQDSSGELYF
-,TRBJ2-7,many,TRBV10-1,TGCGCCAGCAGTGAACCGGCAAGACCATACGAGCAGTACTTC,CASSEPARPYEQYF
TRBD2,TRBJ2-1,-,TRBV9,TGTGCCAGCAGCGTAGTATCGCTAGCGGGGATAAATGAGCAGTTCTTC,CASSVVSLAGINEQFF
-,TRBJ1-1,few,TRBV6-5,TGTGCCAGCAGTTACTCGAAGCAGGGGTTCGGGAGCGCTTTCTTT,CASSYSKQGFGSAFF
-,TRBJ2-3,many,TRBV11-2,TGTGCCAGCAGCTTAGAGCAGAAAAGCACAGATACGCAGTATTTT,CASSLEQKSTDTQYF
TRBD1,TRBJ2-1,once,TRBV7-9,TGTGCCAGCAGCCCGGGACAGGGGGTGATCAATGAGCAGTTCTTC,CASSPGQGVINEQFF
TRBD2,TRBJ2-1,once,TRBV29-1,TGCGGCGTAAACCCTCTAGCGGGATCCTACAATGAGCACTTCTTC,CGVNPLAGSYNEHFF
-,TRBJ2-2,many,TRBV29-1,TGCAGCGTTGTATCGAGGACGAACACCGGGGAGCTGTTTTTT,CSVVSRTNTGELFF
-,TRBJ2-3,-,TRBV11-2,TGTGCCAGCAACTTAGACGGCTATACCACAGATACGCGGTATTTT,CASNLDGYTTDTRYF
TRBD1,TRBJ1-5,-,TRBV6-6,TGTGCCAGCAGTTACTTAGGGGGACAGGGTGGGGGCAATCAGCCCCAGCATTTT,CASSYLGGQGGGNQPQHF
-,TRBJ1-2,-,TRBV11-2,TGTGCCAGCAGTCCCCGATTGGACAGCATACTGAACTGTGGCTACACCTTC,CASSPRLDSILNCGYTF
-,TRBJ2-7,-,TRBV10-1,TGCGCCAGCAGTGGAAGCACTAGTCCCTACGAGCAGTACTTC,CASSGSTSPYEQYF
-,TRBJ2-7,-,TRBV4-1,TGCGCCAGCAGCCAGTGTCCGGGACCCCGAGGATACAACGAGCAGTACTTC,CASSQCPGPRGYNEQYF
-,TRBJ2-1,-,TRBV7-9,TGTGCCAGCAGCTCCCCAACGGGGCCCAATGAGCAGTTCTTC,CASSSPTGPNEQFF
-,TRBJ2-2,-,TRBV11-2,TGTGTCAGCAGCCTAAGGTTCGGGGAGCTGTTTTTT,CVSSLRFGELFF
TRBD2,TRBJ2-1,-,TRBV11-2,TGTGCCAGTAGCTCAGAGTCTTTAGCGGGAGGACTTCGCAATGAGCAGTTCTTC,CASSSESLAGGLRNEQFF
-,TRBJ2-1,-,TRBV29-1,TGCAGCATCGAGGACTGGATCCGTATCTTC,CSIEDWIRIF
-,TRBJ1-2,many,TRBV12-3/TRBV12-4,TGTGCCAGCAGTTTACAGGGGACTGACTATGGCTACACCTTC,CASSLQGTDYGYTF
-,TRBJ2-2,-,TRBV30,TGTGTCTGGAGCTTAACGTTGAACACCGGGGAGCTGTTTTTT,CVWSLTLNTGELFF
-,TRBJ1-2,-,TRBV6-2/TRBV6-3,TGTGCCAGCAGTTACTCGATCAGGGGAAGGTATGGCTACACCTTC,CASSYSIRGRYGYTF